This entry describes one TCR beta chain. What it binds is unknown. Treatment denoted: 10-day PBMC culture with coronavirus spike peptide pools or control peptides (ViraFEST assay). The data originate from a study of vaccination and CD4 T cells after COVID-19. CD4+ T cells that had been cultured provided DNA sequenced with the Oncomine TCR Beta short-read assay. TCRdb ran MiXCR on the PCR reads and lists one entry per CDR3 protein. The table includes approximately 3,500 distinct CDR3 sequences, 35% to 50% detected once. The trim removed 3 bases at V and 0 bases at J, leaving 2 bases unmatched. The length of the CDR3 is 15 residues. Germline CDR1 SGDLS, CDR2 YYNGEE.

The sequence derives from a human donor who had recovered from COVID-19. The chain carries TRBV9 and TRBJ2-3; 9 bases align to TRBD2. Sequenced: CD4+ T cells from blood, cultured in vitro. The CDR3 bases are TGTGCCAGCAGCGCAACTAGCGGGAGCACAGATACGCAGTATTTT. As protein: CASSATSGSTDTQYF.